This T cell receptor beta chain is from a study of T cell repertoires in cytomegalovirus infection. Overall study context: Public signatures in TCR beta pointed to CMV infection and matching HLA type. Notes on the study in general: HLA-C-restricted CMV clonotypes gave the most frequent clonotype in two of eight donors.

V lost 6 bases, J lost 1 base, and 19 bases lay in between. The CDR3 sequence is 17 residues long. Germline-derived CDR1 and CDR2 are KGHSH and LQKENI. One entry per CDR3 protein, called by TCRdb with MiXCR from the reads. The data contain 100,000 to 150,000 distinct CDR3 sequences, roughly 9% of them singletons. This clonotype has at least ten counts. Antigen unknown. The sequencing input was PBMCs. This clonotype originated in a human donor in good health (CMV status not recorded). Some clones in this sample may be carry-over from other donors' samples. The chain is built from TRBV18 and TRBJ2-4, with TRBD2 as a possible D gene (6 bases). The CDR3 DNA sequence: TGTGCCAGCTCCGTTTTGGCAGGGAGGCTGGCCAAAAACATTCAGTACTTC. Amino acids: CASSVLAGRLAKNIQYF.